Listed below are T cell receptor beta chains from one sample, sequenced in a study of T cell repertoires and HLA-DP antigens. Their cognate antigens are unknown. The table came from immunoSEQ multiplex PCR; TCRdb's copy has only in-frame clones and leaves some out. The top ten hold about 1.7% of the sample, which has approximately 100,000 clones, 86% seen once. Sequenced sample: CD4+ T cells from PBMCs. The receptors come from a man aged 45 to 65 in good health and CMV-seronegative. Each CDR3 is given with its conserved first and last residue. D genes are given only for firm matches. A row's size may be missing; if present it is once, few, many or a size class.

j_gene: TRBJ1-1; len: 14; abundance: -; d_gene: -; v_gene: TRBV7-3; CDR3nt: TGTGCCAGCAGCTTCGGGCCTGTCAGCACTGAAGCTTTCTTT; CDR3aa: CASSFGPVSTEAFF
j_gene: TRBJ2-3; len: 15; abundance: once; d_gene: TRBD2; v_gene: TRBV10-1; CDR3nt: TGCGCCAGCAGTGAGTCTGGACTAGCGGGGGATACGCAGTATTTT; CDR3aa: CASSESGLAGDTQYF
j_gene: TRBJ1-1; len: 14; abundance: -; d_gene: -; v_gene: TRBV18; CDR3nt: TGTGCCAGCTCACCTAGTCTTACGAACACTGAAGCTTTCTTT; CDR3aa: CASSPSLTNTEAFF
j_gene: TRBJ2-3; len: 12; abundance: -; d_gene: -; v_gene: TRBV5-1; CDR3nt: TGCGCCAGCAGCTTACACTCAGATACGCAGTATTTT; CDR3aa: CASSLHSDTQYF
j_gene: TRBJ2-5; len: 11; abundance: few; d_gene: -; v_gene: TRBV2; CDR3nt: TGTGCCAGCACGATCCGAGAGACCCAGTACTTC; CDR3aa: CASTIRETQYF
j_gene: TRBJ2-1; len: 16; abundance: -; d_gene: TRBD2; v_gene: TRBV6-6; CDR3nt: TGTGCCAGCACCGACCCGGCGGGGGGGTTCTACAATGAGCAGTTCTTC; CDR3aa: CASTDPAGGFYNEQFF
j_gene: TRBJ2-1; len: 14; abundance: -; d_gene: TRBD1; v_gene: TRBV6-4; CDR3nt: TGTGCCAGCAGAACGACAGGGGGCTACGATGAGCAGTTCTTC; CDR3aa: CASRTTGGYDEQFF
j_gene: TRBJ2-2; len: 14; abundance: -; d_gene: -; v_gene: TRBV6-1; CDR3nt: TGTGCCAGCAAGCGGGACACCAACACCGGGGAGCTGTTTTTT; CDR3aa: CASKRDTNTGELFF
j_gene: TRBJ2-3; len: 13; abundance: once; d_gene: -; v_gene: TRBV6-4; CDR3nt: TGTGCCAGCAGTGACTCGATATTGGATACGCAGTATTTT; CDR3aa: CASSDSILDTQYF
j_gene: TRBJ2-5; len: 16; abundance: -; d_gene: -; v_gene: TRBV6-5; CDR3nt: TGTGCCAGCAGTTACGATTTCAGAGAGTACCAAGAGACCCAGTACTTC; CDR3aa: CASSYDFREYQETQYF
j_gene: TRBJ1-2; len: 15; abundance: -; d_gene: TRBD1; v_gene: TRBV6-5; CDR3nt: TGTGCCAGCAGTTGGTCACACCGGGACAGGGGTGGCTACACCTTC; CDR3aa: CASSWSHRDRGGYTF
j_gene: TRBJ2-2; len: 14; abundance: -; d_gene: TRBD1; v_gene: TRBV9; CDR3nt: TGTGCCAGCAGGTTGACAGGGCAGGCCGGGGAGCTGTTTTTT; CDR3aa: CASRLTGQAGELFF
j_gene: TRBJ1-6; len: 12; abundance: -; d_gene: -; v_gene: TRBV11-2; CDR3nt: TGTGCCAGCAGCGCCTCAATTTCACCCCTCCACTTT; CDR3aa: CASSASISPLHF
j_gene: TRBJ2-7; len: 15; abundance: few; d_gene: -; v_gene: TRBV11-2; CDR3nt: TGTGCCAGCAGCTTAGAGGGAGCCACCACCTACGAGCAGTACTTC; CDR3aa: CASSLEGATTYEQYF
j_gene: TRBJ2-1; len: 16; abundance: -; d_gene: -; v_gene: TRBV5-1; CDR3nt: TGCGCCAGCAGCTTGGCCGGTGTCTTTTGGGGTAGTGAGCAGTTCTTC; CDR3aa: CASSLAGVFWGSEQFF
j_gene: TRBJ2-7; len: 13; abundance: -; d_gene: -; v_gene: TRBV5-4; CDR3nt: TGTGCCAGCAGCTTGGAGAGGGCCCGGGAGCAGTACTTC; CDR3aa: CASSLERAREQYF
j_gene: TRBJ2-3; len: 16; abundance: -; d_gene: TRBD2; v_gene: TRBV30; CDR3nt: TGTGCCTGGAGTCTCGGACTAGCGGGAGGGCCGGATACGCAGTATTTT; CDR3aa: CAWSLGLAGGPDTQYF
j_gene: TRBJ1-1; len: 14; abundance: -; d_gene: -; v_gene: TRBV18; CDR3nt: TGTGCCAGCTCAAGTAGTAGGGGAAACACTGAAGCTTTCTTT; CDR3aa: CASSSSRGNTEAFF
j_gene: TRBJ2-1; len: 11; abundance: -; d_gene: -; v_gene: TRBV20-1; CDR3nt: TGCGTGGGGGGATCCTACAATGAGCAGTTCTTC; CDR3aa: CVGGSYNEQFF
j_gene: TRBJ1-5; len: 16; abundance: -; d_gene: TRBD1; v_gene: TRBV30; CDR3nt: TGTGCCTGGAGTGTCCCTACAGGGGGCGCCGGGCAGCCCCAGCATTTT; CDR3aa: CAWSVPTGGAGQPQHF
j_gene: TRBJ2-7; len: 13; abundance: -; d_gene: -; v_gene: TRBV11-2; CDR3nt: TGTGCCAGCAGCTCAAGCCGAACCTACGAGCAGTACTTC; CDR3aa: CASSSSRTYEQYF
j_gene: TRBJ1-4; len: 15; abundance: -; d_gene: -; v_gene: TRBV14; CDR3nt: TGTGCCAGCAGCCAACTACAGAGGAGTAATGAAAAACTGTTTTTT; CDR3aa: CASSQLQRSNEKLFF
j_gene: TRBJ2-3; len: 15; abundance: -; d_gene: -; v_gene: TRBV5-1; CDR3nt: TGCGCCAGCAGCTTGGAGGGTAGGGTGTCAGATACGCAGTATTTT; CDR3aa: CASSLEGRVSDTQYF
j_gene: TRBJ2-7; len: 12; abundance: -; d_gene: TRBD1; v_gene: TRBV6-6; CDR3nt: TGTGCCAGCAGTACAGGACAGGGCGAGCAGTACTTC; CDR3aa: CASSTGQGEQYF
j_gene: TRBJ1-2; len: 13; abundance: -; d_gene: -; v_gene: TRBV6-6; CDR3nt: TGTGCCAGCATCAGTAGGGGGAGGGATGGCTACACCTTC; CDR3aa: CASISRGRDGYTF
j_gene: TRBJ1-2; len: 15; abundance: -; d_gene: -; v_gene: TRBV19; CDR3nt: TGTGCCAGTAGTAGCCGGCAGCCGTTTTCCTATGGCTACACCTTC; CDR3aa: CASSSRQPFSYGYTF
j_gene: TRBJ1-2; len: 15; abundance: -; d_gene: TRBD1; v_gene: TRBV5-1; CDR3nt: TGCGCCAGCAGCTTGGAAGGACAGGGCGGCTATGGCTACACCTTC; CDR3aa: CASSLEGQGGYGYTF
j_gene: TRBJ1-5; len: 16; abundance: -; d_gene: TRBD1; v_gene: TRBV6-1; CDR3nt: TGTGCCAGCAGTGAAACAGGGGTAGGACGCAATCAGCCCCAGCATTTT; CDR3aa: CASSETGVGRNQPQHF
j_gene: TRBJ2-1; len: 15; abundance: -; d_gene: -; v_gene: TRBV7-2; CDR3nt: TGTGCCAGCAGCTCTACTAGCCGCACCTACAATGAGCAGTTCTTC; CDR3aa: CASSSTSRTYNEQFF
j_gene: TRBJ2-1; len: 14; abundance: -; d_gene: -; v_gene: TRBV11-2; CDR3nt: TGTGCCAGCAGCTTCGAACGGGGTAGCCATGAGCAGTTCTTC; CDR3aa: CASSFERGSHEQFF
j_gene: TRBJ2-7; len: 16; abundance: -; d_gene: TRBD2; v_gene: TRBV28; CDR3nt: TGTGCCAGCAGTTTTAATCTAGCGGACCCCTCCTACGAGCAGTACTTC; CDR3aa: CASSFNLADPSYEQYF
j_gene: TRBJ1-2; len: 12; abundance: -; d_gene: -; v_gene: TRBV29-1; CDR3nt: TGCAGCGTTGTAACGGGGTTCTATGGCTACACCTTC; CDR3aa: CSVVTGFYGYTF
j_gene: TRBJ1-2; len: 13; abundance: -; d_gene: -; v_gene: TRBV28; CDR3nt: TGTGCCAGCATGGATTGGGAGAACTATGGCTACACCTTC; CDR3aa: CASMDWENYGYTF
j_gene: TRBJ2-7; len: 13; abundance: -; d_gene: -; v_gene: TRBV7-6; CDR3nt: TGTGCCAGCAGCTTAGGGGTGGGGCAGGAGCAGTACTTC; CDR3aa: CASSLGVGQEQYF
j_gene: TRBJ1-4; len: 12; abundance: -; d_gene: TRBD1; v_gene: TRBV29-1; CDR3nt: TGCAGCGTCGGGACAGCCCCTGGAAAACTGTTTTTT; CDR3aa: CSVGTAPGKLFF
j_gene: TRBJ2-3; len: 15; abundance: -; d_gene: TRBD1; v_gene: TRBV4-1; CDR3nt: TGCGCCAGCAGCCTAGGACAGGGGGCTTCAGATACGCAGTATTTT; CDR3aa: CASSLGQGASDTQYF
j_gene: TRBJ2-1; len: 17; abundance: -; d_gene: -; v_gene: TRBV21-1; CDR3nt: TGTGCCAGCAGCAAAGAATGGACTAGCGGGATCTACAATGAGCAGTTCTTC; CDR3aa: CASSKEWTSGIYNEQFF
j_gene: TRBJ2-5; len: 20; abundance: -; d_gene: -; v_gene: TRBV7-6; CDR3nt: TGTGCCAGCAGCCGATGGACAGGGAAGTCTAGCGGGACTGGTGTGGAGACCCAGTACTTC; CDR3aa: CASSRWTGKSSGTGVETQYF
j_gene: TRBJ1-1; len: 13; abundance: -; d_gene: -; v_gene: TRBV29-1; CDR3nt: TGCAGCGTTGCTAGGGAGGGAGACACTGAAGCTTTCTTT; CDR3aa: CSVAREGDTEAFF
j_gene: TRBJ1-1; len: 17; abundance: -; d_gene: TRBD1; v_gene: TRBV9; CDR3nt: TGTGCCAGCAGCGTAGTGGCAGGGGGCGGGGTGAACACTGAAGCTTTCTTT; CDR3aa: CASSVVAGGGVNTEAFF
j_gene: TRBJ1-5; len: 15; abundance: -; d_gene: TRBD1; v_gene: TRBV11-2; CDR3nt: TGTGCCAGCAGCTTAGACAGGGGGCTATCTCAGCCCCAGCATTTT; CDR3aa: CASSLDRGLSQPQHF
j_gene: TRBJ2-5; len: 14; abundance: -; d_gene: -; v_gene: TRBV5-1; CDR3nt: TGCGCCAGCAGCCGAGGGACGTACCAAGAGACCCAGTACTTC; CDR3aa: CASSRGTYQETQYF
j_gene: TRBJ2-3; len: 16; abundance: -; d_gene: TRBD2; v_gene: TRBV5-1; CDR3nt: TGCGCCAGCAGCTACCGGCGGGAGCCACTCACAGATACGCAGTATTTT; CDR3aa: CASSYRREPLTDTQYF
j_gene: TRBJ1-2; len: 13; abundance: -; d_gene: -; v_gene: TRBV6-5; CDR3nt: TGTGCCAGCAGTTACTCGACTAACTATGGCTACACCTTC; CDR3aa: CASSYSTNYGYTF
j_gene: TRBJ2-5; len: 13; abundance: -; d_gene: -; v_gene: TRBV6-5; CDR3nt: TGTGCCAGCAGTTTGGCGGGCAGGGAGACCCAGTACTTC; CDR3aa: CASSLAGRETQYF
j_gene: TRBJ1-5; len: 15; abundance: -; d_gene: -; v_gene: TRBV7-8; CDR3nt: TGTGCCAGCAGCTTAGCACAGTACAACAATCAGCCCCAGCATTTT; CDR3aa: CASSLAQYNNQPQHF
j_gene: TRBJ2-7; len: 14; abundance: -; d_gene: -; v_gene: TRBV4-2; CDR3nt: TGTGCCAGCAGCTCGTCTAGCGTGTCCTACGAGCAGTACTTC; CDR3aa: CASSSSSVSYEQYF
j_gene: TRBJ2-3; len: 19; abundance: once; d_gene: -; v_gene: TRBV7-3; CDR3nt: TGTGCCAGCAGCTTAACGGCACAGGGTCACATAGCTAGCACAGATACGCAGTATTTT; CDR3aa: CASSLTAQGHIASTDTQYF
j_gene: TRBJ1-2; len: 13; abundance: -; d_gene: -; v_gene: TRBV6-5; CDR3nt: TGTGCCAGCACACCGGGAGTGAACTATGGCTACACCTTC; CDR3aa: CASTPGVNYGYTF
j_gene: TRBJ2-2; len: 14; abundance: -; d_gene: -; v_gene: TRBV19; CDR3nt: TGTGCCAGTAGTATTGTTGGGAGTGAGGGGGAGCTGTTTTTT; CDR3aa: CASSIVGSEGELFF
j_gene: TRBJ1-1; len: 14; abundance: -; d_gene: TRBD1; v_gene: TRBV7-3; CDR3nt: TGTGCCAGCAGCTCCGGGACAGTAAACACTGAAGCTTTCTTT; CDR3aa: CASSSGTVNTEAFF
j_gene: TRBJ1-3; len: 23; abundance: -; d_gene: -; v_gene: TRBV30; CDR3nt: TGTGCCTGGAGTGTGGGGCAGGGAACGTTCGGGGGCTCTATCAAACGATCTGGAAACACCATATATTTT; CDR3aa: CAWSVGQGTFGGSIKRSGNTIYF
j_gene: TRBJ2-1; len: 15; abundance: -; d_gene: -; v_gene: TRBV13; CDR3nt: TGTGCCAGCAGCATCCCGGGACTCCCTAGCGTGGGACAGTTCTTC; CDR3aa: CASSIPGLPSVGQFF
j_gene: TRBJ1-4; len: 16; abundance: -; d_gene: -; v_gene: TRBV4-3; CDR3nt: TGCGCCAGCAGCCAAGGGGGAGGGACCGAGAATGAAAAACTGTTTTTT; CDR3aa: CASSQGGGTENEKLFF